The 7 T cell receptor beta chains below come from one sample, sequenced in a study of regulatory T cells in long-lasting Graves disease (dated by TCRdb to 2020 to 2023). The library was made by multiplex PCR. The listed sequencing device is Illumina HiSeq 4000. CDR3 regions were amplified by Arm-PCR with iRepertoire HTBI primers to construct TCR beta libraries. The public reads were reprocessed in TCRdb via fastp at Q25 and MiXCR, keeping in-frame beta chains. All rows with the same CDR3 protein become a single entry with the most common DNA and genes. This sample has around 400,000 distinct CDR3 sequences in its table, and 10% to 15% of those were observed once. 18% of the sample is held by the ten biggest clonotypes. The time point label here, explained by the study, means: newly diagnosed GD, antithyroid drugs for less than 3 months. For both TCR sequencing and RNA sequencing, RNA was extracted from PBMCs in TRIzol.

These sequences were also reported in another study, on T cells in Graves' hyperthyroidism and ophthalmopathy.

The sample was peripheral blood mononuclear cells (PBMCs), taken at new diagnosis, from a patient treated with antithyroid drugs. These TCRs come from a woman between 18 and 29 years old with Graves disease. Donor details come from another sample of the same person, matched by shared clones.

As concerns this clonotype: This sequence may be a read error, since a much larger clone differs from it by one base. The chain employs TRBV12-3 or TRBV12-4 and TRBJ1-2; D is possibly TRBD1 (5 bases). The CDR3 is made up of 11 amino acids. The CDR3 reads CANSSREGYTF. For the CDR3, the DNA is TGTGCCAACAGTTCCAGGGAGGGCTACACCTTC.

DNA of the CDR3: TGTGCCAGCAGTGAAGTAGCAGGGGGCGGTGGGGCCAACGTCCTGACTTTC. It yields the protein CASSEVAGGGGANVLTF. The V call is TRBV6-1, the J call TRBJ2-6, with 8 positions matching TRBD1. The V gene's germline CDR1 is MNHNS and CDR2 SASEGT. The CDR3 runs 17 residues. With V trimmed by 1 base and J by 3 bases, 5 bases remained unmatched.

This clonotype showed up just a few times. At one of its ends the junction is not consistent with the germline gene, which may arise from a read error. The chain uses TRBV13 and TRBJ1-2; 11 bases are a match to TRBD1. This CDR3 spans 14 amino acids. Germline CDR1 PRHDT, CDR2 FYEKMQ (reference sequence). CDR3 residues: CAGSLGQGAYGYTF. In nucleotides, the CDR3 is TGTGCCGGCAGCCTAGGACAGGGGGCCTATGGCTACACCTTC.

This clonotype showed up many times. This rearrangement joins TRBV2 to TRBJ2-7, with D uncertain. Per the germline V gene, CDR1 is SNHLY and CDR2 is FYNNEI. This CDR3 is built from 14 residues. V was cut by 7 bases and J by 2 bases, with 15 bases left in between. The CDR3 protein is CASTEPLRAYEQYF. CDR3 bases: TGTGCCAGCACAGAGCCCCTCCGGGCCTACGAGCAGTACTTC.

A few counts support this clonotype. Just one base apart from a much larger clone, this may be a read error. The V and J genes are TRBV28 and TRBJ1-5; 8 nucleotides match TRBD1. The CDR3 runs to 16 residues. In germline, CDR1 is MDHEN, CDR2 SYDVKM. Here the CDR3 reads CAGSPYGQGIGQPQHF. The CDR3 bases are TGTGCCGGCAGTCCCTACGGACAGGGAATTGGTCAGCCCCAGCATTTT.

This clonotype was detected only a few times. CDR3 coding DNA: TGTGCCAGCTCCCCCGAAGGTAGCGGCTGGGGGCAGTTCTTC. Amino acids: CASSPEGSGWGQFF. The V and J genes are TRBV18 and TRBJ2-1; possible D gene TRBD2, 6 bases. Between the trimmed V and J ends, which lost 6 bases and 12 bases, there was a span of 21 bases. Germline values: CDR1 KGHSH, CDR2 LQKENI. CDR3 length: 14 residues.

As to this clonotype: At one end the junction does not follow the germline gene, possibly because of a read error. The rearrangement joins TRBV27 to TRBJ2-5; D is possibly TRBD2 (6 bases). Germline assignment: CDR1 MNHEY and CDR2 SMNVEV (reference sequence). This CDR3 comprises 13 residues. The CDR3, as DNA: TGTGCCAGCAGTTTATTAGTCCGGGAGACCCAGTGCTTC. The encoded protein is CASSLLVRETQCF.